This section outlines one TCR beta chain sequence together with its context. One end of the junction varies from germline; a read error may be responsible. The data stem from a study of control samples from healthy donors and cancer patients. The method was immunoSEQ multiplex PCR; TCRdb's version includes in-frame clones alone and lacks a portion of them. The data show some 120,000 clones, around nine tenths seen once. The CDR3 totals 16 residues. The germline V gene encodes CDR1 LGHDT and CDR2 YNNKEL (reference sequence). The sequenced material came from blood. This clonotype was sampled from a man in his fifties in good health. The chain has TRBV3-1 (or the pseudogene TRBV3-2) and TRBJ2-5; 9 nucleotides match TRBD2. The CDR3 DNA reads TGTGCCAGCCGCCAGGGACTCGCGGGGGGGGGAGAGACCCAGTACTTC. Translating it yields CASRQGLAGGGETQYF.